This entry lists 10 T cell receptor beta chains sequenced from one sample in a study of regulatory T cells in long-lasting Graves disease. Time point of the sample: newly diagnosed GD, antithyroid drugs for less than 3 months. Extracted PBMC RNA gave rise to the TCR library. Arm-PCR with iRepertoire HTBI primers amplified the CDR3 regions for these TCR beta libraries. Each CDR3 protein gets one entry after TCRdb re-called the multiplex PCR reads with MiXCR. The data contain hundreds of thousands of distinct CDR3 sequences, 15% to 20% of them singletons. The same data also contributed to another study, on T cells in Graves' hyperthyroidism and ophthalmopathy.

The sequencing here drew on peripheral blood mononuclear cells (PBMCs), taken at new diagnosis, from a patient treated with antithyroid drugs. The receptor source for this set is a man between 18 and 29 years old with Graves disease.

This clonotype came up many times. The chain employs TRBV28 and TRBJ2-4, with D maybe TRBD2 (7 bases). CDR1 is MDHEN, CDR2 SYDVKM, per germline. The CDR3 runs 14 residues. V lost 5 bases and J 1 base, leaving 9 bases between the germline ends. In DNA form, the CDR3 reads TGTGCCAGCAGTAGGGGGGGGGCCAAAAACATTCAGTACTTC. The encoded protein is CASSRGGAKNIQYF.

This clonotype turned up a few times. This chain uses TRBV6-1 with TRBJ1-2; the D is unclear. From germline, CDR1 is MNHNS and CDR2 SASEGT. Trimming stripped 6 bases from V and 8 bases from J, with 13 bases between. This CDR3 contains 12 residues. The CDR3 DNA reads TGTGCCAGCAGCCCCGGGGAGGCCGGCTACACCTTC. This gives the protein CASSPGEAGYTF.

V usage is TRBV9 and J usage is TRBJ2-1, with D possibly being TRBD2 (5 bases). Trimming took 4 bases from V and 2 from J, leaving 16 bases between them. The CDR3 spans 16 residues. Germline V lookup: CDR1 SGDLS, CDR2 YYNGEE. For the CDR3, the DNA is TGTGCCAGCAGCCCCCGTGGTAGCGCCACCTACAATGAGCAGTTCTTC. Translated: CASSPRGSATYNEQFF.

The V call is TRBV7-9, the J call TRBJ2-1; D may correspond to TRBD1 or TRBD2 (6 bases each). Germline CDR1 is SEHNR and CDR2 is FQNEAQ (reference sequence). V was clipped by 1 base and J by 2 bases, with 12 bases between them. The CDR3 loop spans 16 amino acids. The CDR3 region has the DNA TGTGCCAGCAGCTTAGTGGGGGGCGGACCCTACAATGAGCAGTTCTTC. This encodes CASSLVGGGPYNEQFF.

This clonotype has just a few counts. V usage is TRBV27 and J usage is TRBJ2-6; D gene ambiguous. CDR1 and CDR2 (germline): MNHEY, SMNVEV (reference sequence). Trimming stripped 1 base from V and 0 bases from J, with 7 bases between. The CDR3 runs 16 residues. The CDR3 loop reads CASSLWVTSGANVLTF. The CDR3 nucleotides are TGTGCCAGCAGTTTATGGGTAACCTCTGGGGCCAACGTCCTGACTTTC.

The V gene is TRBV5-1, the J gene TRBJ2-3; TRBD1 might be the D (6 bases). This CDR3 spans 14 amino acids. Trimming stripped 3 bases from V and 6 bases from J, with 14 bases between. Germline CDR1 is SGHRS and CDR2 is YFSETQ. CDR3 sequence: CASSSKAQGDTQYF. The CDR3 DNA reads TGCGCCAGCAGCTCAAAGGCGCAGGGGGATACGCAGTATTTT.

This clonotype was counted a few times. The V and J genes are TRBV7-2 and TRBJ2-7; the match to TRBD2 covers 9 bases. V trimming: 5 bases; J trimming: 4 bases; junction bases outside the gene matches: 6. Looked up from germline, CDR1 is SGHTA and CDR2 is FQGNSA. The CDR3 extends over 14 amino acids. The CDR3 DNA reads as TGTGCCAGCAGCACTAGCGGGTTTGTGTACGAGCAGTACTTC. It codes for CASSTSGFVYEQYF. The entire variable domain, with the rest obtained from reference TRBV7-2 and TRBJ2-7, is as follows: GAGVSQSPSNKVTEKGKDVELRCDPISGHTALYWYRQSLGQGLEFLIYFQGNSAPDKSGLPSDRFSAERTGGSVSTLTIQRTQQEDSAVYLCASSTSGFVYEQYFGPGTRLTVT.

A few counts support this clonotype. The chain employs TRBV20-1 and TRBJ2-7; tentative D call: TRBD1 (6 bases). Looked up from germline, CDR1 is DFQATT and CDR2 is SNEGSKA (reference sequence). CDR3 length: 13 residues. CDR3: CRVAQGLAYEQYF. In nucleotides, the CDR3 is TGCAGAGTAGCGCAGGGGCTTGCCTACGAGCAGTACTTC.

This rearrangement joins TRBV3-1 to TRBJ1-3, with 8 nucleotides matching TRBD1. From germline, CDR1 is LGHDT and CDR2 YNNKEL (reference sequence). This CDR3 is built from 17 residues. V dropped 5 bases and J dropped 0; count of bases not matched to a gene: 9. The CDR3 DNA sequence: TGTGCCAGCAGCTCCAGGGGGGGACAGGCCTCTGGAAACACCATATATTTT. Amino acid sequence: CASSSRGGQASGNTIYF.

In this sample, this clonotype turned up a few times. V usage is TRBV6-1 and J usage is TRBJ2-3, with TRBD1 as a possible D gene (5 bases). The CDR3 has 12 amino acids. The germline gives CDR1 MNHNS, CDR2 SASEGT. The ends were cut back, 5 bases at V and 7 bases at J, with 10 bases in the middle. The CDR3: CASSPGHHTQYF. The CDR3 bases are TGTGCCAGCAGTCCCGGACACCATACGCAGTATTTT.